This entry lists 14 T cell receptor beta chains sequenced from one sample in a study of post-analysis software for immune sequencing data. Broader study findings: Patients had higher frequencies than controls of roughly five TRBV segments, including TRBV5-6, TRBV5-1 and TRBV20-1.

Their antigen targets remain unknown. Included in the TCR beta cDNA libraries were unique molecular identifiers. TCRdb ran MiXCR on the PCR reads and lists one entry per CDR3 protein. The table has 700,000 to 900,000 distinct CDR3 sequences, 40% to 55% seen once; the top ten hold roughly 5%. Sequencing was done on a sample of blood. The receptors were gathered from a girl between 10 and 17 years old with multiple sclerosis.

CDR3 region: CASRLSDIAYEQYF. CDR3 nucleotides: TGTGCCAGCAGACTTTCAGACATAGCCTACGAGCAGTACTTC. The J gene is TRBJ2-7, the V gene TRBV6-5; unclear D gene. Trimming removed 6 bases at V and 2 bases at J, with 14 bases between. This CDR3 comprises 14 residues. Per germline, CDR1 MNHEY and CDR2 SVGAGI.

CDR3 loop: CASSTDRSDEKLFF. CDR3 nucleotides: TGTGCCAGCTCTACGGACAGGAGCGATGAAAAACTGTTTTTT. The V and J genes are TRBV18 and TRBJ1-4; TRBD1 matches 7 bases. The CDR3 sequence is 14 residues long. Germline V gene data show CDR1 as KGHSH and CDR2 as LQKENI. With 6 bases clipped from V and 6 bases from J, the junction kept 7 bases outside the gene matches.

V usage is TRBV5-1 and J usage is TRBJ2-7; 9 bases are shared with TRBD2. The CDR3 runs 14 residues. The germline CDR1 and CDR2 sequences are SGHRS and YFSETQ. V lost 0 bases and J lost 7; bases outside the gene matches: 5. The CDR3 region is CASSLEGLANEQYF. The CDR3 coding sequence is TGCGCCAGCAGCTTGGAGGGACTAGCTAATGAGCAGTACTTC.

The chain uses TRBV4-1 and TRBJ1-2; TRBD1 aligns across 8 bases. The CDR3 contains 16 residues. The junction had 6 bases not matched to a gene; V was cut back by 3 bases and J by 0 bases. CDR1 MGHRA and CDR2 YSYEKL come from the germline V gene. CDR3 amino acids: CASSHPGQDTNYGYTF. The DNA for the CDR3 is TGCGCCAGCAGCCACCCGGGACAGGATACTAACTATGGCTACACCTTC.

This chain links TRBV20-1 with TRBJ1-5, with D possibly being TRBD1 (6 bases). Trimming shortened V by 6 bases and J by 0 bases, and 12 bases separated the two germline ends. The CDR3 contains 14 residues. Per germline, CDR1 DFQATT and CDR2 SNEGSKA (reference sequence). DNA of the CDR3: TGCAGTGCGCCGCAGGGGTATAGCAATCAGCCCCAGCATTTT. Encoded protein: CSAPQGYSNQPQHF.

About this clonotype: One end of the junction fails to match germline, which may point to a read error. The chain combines TRBV12-3 or TRBV12-4 with TRBJ2-1, with a weak D call TRBD2 (5 bases). This CDR3 region has 10 residues. This chain's CDR3 is CTSSGGEQFF. As DNA, the CDR3 is TGTACCAGCAGCGGCGGGGAGCAGTTCTTC.

This clonotype was seen more than once but under ten times. The chain joins TRBV5-5 to TRBJ2-7, with unresolved D. This CDR3 spans 11 amino acids. CDR1 is SGHKS, CDR2 YYEKEE, per germline (reference sequence). The V gene lost 3 bases and the J gene lost 6 bases, with 7 bases spanning the gap. This chain's CDR3 is CASSSVGEQYF. DNA for the CDR3: TGTGCCAGCAGCTCCGTGGGCGAGCAGTACTTC.

The CDR3 loop reads CASSLVGAGVNNEQFF. In DNA form, the CDR3 reads TGTGCCAGCAGCTTAGTGGGAGCGGGAGTTAACAATGAGCAGTTCTTC. The chain joins TRBV7-2 to TRBJ2-1, with 8 bases identical to TRBD2. The germline V gene encodes CDR1 SGHTA and CDR2 FQGNSA. Germline trimming cut 1 base from V and 5 bases from J; bases unmatched to any gene: 7. The CDR3 spans 16 residues.

The chain joins TRBV11-2 to TRBJ2-1, with TRBD2 matching 7 bases. This CDR3 contains 16 residues. V was clipped by 0 bases and J by 2 bases; unmatched bases: 4. The germline V gene has CDR1 SGHAT and CDR2 FQNNGV. The DNA for the CDR3 is TGTGCCAGCAGCTTAGAGGCTAGCGGAACCTACAATGAGCAGTTCTTC. Its translation: CASSLEASGTYNEQFF.

This clonotype turned up a few times. The chain carries TRBV6-1 and TRBJ2-7; 8 bases align to TRBD1. The ends lost 4 bases at V and 7 bases at J; junction bases unmatched: 9. This CDR3 comprises 14 residues. The germline gives CDR1 MNHNS, CDR2 SASEGT. The DNA for the CDR3 is TGTGCCAGCAGTGTAGGACAGGGATCCGAGGAGCAGTACTTC. It yields the protein CASSVGQGSEEQYF.

In the case of this clonotype: A clone one base away is much larger, so this may be a read error. The V and J genes are TRBV20-1 and TRBJ2-7, with TRBD1 matching 9 bases. From germline, CDR1 is DFQATT and CDR2 SNEGSKA (reference sequence). The CDR3 runs to 15 residues. The CDR3 spells CSARDQGQGPYEQDF. CDR3 coding DNA: TGCAGTGCTAGAGATCAGGGACAGGGCCCCTACGAGCAGGACTTC.

A remark on this clonotype: Germline is not matched at one junction end, which may reflect a read error. The genes are TRBV7-9 and TRBJ1-1; D perhaps matches TRBD1 (6 bases). From germline, CDR1 is SEHNR and CDR2 FQNEAQ (reference sequence). The CDR3 is 17 residues long. The CDR3 sequence is CTSSPPRGQNMNTEAFF. The CDR3 DNA reads as TGTACCAGCAGCCCTCCCCGGGGGCAGAACATGAACACTGAAGCTTTCTTT.

This clonotype appeared a few times. The CDR3 DNA follows: TGTGCCAGCAGTGAAGTCGGGACAGTCACAGATACGCAGTATTTT. It codes for CASSEVGTVTDTQYF. V gene TRBV6-1 combines with J gene TRBJ2-3; 7 bases are a match to TRBD1. The V and J ends lost 1 base and 2 bases, in that order; junction bases with no gene match: 3. The CDR3 spans 15 residues. Germline V gene data show CDR1 as MNHNS and CDR2 as SASEGT.

J is TRBJ2-1 and V is TRBV11-1, with 16 bases identical to TRBD2. The CDR3 runs 18 residues. Germline CDR1 and CDR2: SGHAT and FQDESV (reference sequence). V was clipped by 6 bases and J by 6 bases; unmatched bases: 11. CDR3 residues: CASSPIRGTSGRANEQFF. CDR3 nucleotide sequence: TGTGCCAGCAGTCCCATCAGGGGGACTAGCGGGAGGGCCAATGAGCAGTTCTTC. The entire variable domain, with the rest obtained from reference TRBV11-1 and TRBJ2-1, is as follows: EAEVAQSPRYKITEKSQAVAFWCDPISGHATLYWYRQILGQGPELLVQFQDESVVDDSQLPKDRFSAERLKGVDSTLKIQPAELGDSAMYLCASSPIRGTSGRANEQFFGPGTRLTVL.